The 29 T cell receptor beta chains below all came from one sample that was sequenced in a study of Ad26.COV2.S vaccination and SARS-CoV-2 variants. Treatment specified: 19 received Ad26.COV2.S at low or high dose, single or two shots; about 5 received placebo; per-sample allocation not given. Collection of the samples took place on day 63 after the first injection of vaccine or placebo. Repertoires were generated with immunoSEQ multiplex PCR, while TCRdb's copy carries only in-frame clones and drops some. The table lists about 680,000 clones, about 89% of them singletons. The material was peripheral blood, obtained in a trial of Ad26.COV2.S vaccine versus placebo. The source is a person between 18 and 59 years old who received the Ad26.COV2.S COVID-19 vaccine or a placebo.

This clone is a singleton in its sample. The V gene is TRBV19, the J gene TRBJ1-5; D not resolved. CDR1 LNHDA and CDR2 SQIVND come from the germline V gene (reference sequence). Trimming shortened V by 6 bases and J by 3 bases, and 12 bases separated the two germline ends. CDR3 length: 14 amino acids. Here the CDR3 reads CASRGSTTNQPQHF. The CDR3 DNA follows: TGTGCCAGTAGGGGCTCTACGACCAATCAGCCCCAGCATTTT.

V usage is TRBV19 and J usage is TRBJ2-3, with TRBD2 matching over 13 bases. Looked up from germline, CDR1 is LNHDA and CDR2 is SQIVND (reference sequence). The J segment lost 6 bases and the V segment lost 3 bases, leaving 6 bases of the junction unmatched. This CDR3 is built from 16 residues. Written as DNA, the CDR3 is TGTGCCAGTAGTATTGGACTAGCGGGAGTCGGGGATACGCAGTATTTT. Translating it yields CASSIGLAGVGDTQYF. Together with reference TRBV19 and TRBJ2-3, the CDR3 gives the full variable domain: DGGITQSPKYLFRKEGQNVTLSCEQNLNHDAMYWYRQDPGQGLRLIYYSQIVNDFQKGDIAEGYSVSREKKESFPLTVTSAQKNPTAFYLCASSIGLAGVGDTQYFGPGTRLTVL.

This clone was detected only once. The chain recombines TRBV9 with TRBJ2-3; D perhaps matches TRBD2 (5 bases). V lost 4 bases and J lost 1, with 13 bases in between. Germline assignment: CDR1 SGDLS and CDR2 YYNGEE. The CDR3 has 15 amino acids. Written as DNA, the CDR3 is TGTGCCAGCAGCCCTCGCGGGTCGGGCACAGATACGCAGTATTTT. Translated: CASSPRGSGTDTQYF.

The chain uses TRBV5-6 and TRBJ2-3, with D unresolved. Germline loops: CDR1 SGHDT, CDR2 YYEEEE. CDR3 length: 16 amino acids. V was clipped by 7 bases and J by 2 bases, with 20 bases between them. CDR3 DNA: TGTGCCAGCCCGAGTCCCGCTCGGGCCCTCACAGATACGCAGTATTTT. Protein: CASPSPARALTDTQYF. Looking up the rest from reference TRBV5-6 and TRBJ2-3 gives the full variable domain: DAGVTQSPTHLIKTRGQQVTLRCSPKSGHDTVSWYQQALGQGPQFIFQYYEEEERQRGNFPDRFSGHQFPNYSSELNVNALLLGDSALYLCASPSPARALTDTQYFGPGTRLTVL.

This clone was counted a few times. This sequence joins TRBV19 and TRBJ1-5, with a tentative D call TRBD1 (6 bases). V was trimmed by 5 bases and J by 6 bases, leaving 11 bases between them. Per the germline V gene, CDR1 is LNHDA and CDR2 is SQIVND (reference sequence). The CDR3 extends over 13 amino acids. CDR3 residues: CASSFTGPQPQHF. In DNA form, the CDR3 reads TGTGCCAGTAGTTTTACAGGGCCTCAGCCCCAGCATTTT.

Concerning this clone itself: The same CDR3 arises from other DNA sequences in this sample as well. The chain uses TRBV19 and TRBJ1-1; D is unclear. The CDR3 loop spans 13 amino acids. Germline CDR1 reads LNHDA; CDR2 reads SQIVND (reference sequence). Trimming took 5 bases from V and 2 from J, leaving 9 bases between them. The CDR3 is CASSLLLNTEAFF. For the CDR3, the DNA is TGTGCCAGTAGTCTGCTACTTAACACTGAAGCTTTCTTT.

The genes are TRBV6-5 and TRBJ2-5; D not resolved. There are 14 residues in the CDR3. CDR1 MNHEY and CDR2 SVGAGI come from the germline V gene. V lost 2 bases and J lost 5, with 12 bases in between. The CDR3 region is CASSYDTAGETQYF. CDR3 nucleotide sequence: TGTGCCAGCAGTTACGATACCGCCGGGGAGACCCAGTACTTC.

The chain uses TRBV7-9 and TRBJ1-4; D perhaps matches TRBD1 (6 bases). Germline CDR1 reads SEHNR; CDR2 reads FQNEAQ (reference sequence). Trimming took 1 base from V and 8 from J, leaving 14 bases between them. The CDR3 totals 15 residues. In nucleotides, the CDR3 is TGTGCCAGCAGCTTAGAGGCACAGGGTAGCGAAAAACTGTTTTTT. This gives the protein CASSLEAQGSEKLFF.

The chain employs TRBV3-1 (or the pseudogene TRBV3-2) and TRBJ2-5, with 7 nucleotides matching TRBD1. The V gene's germline CDR1 is LGHDT and CDR2 YNNKEL (reference sequence). CDR3 length: 15 amino acids. With V trimmed by 4 bases and J by 1 base, 6 bases remained unmatched. The CDR3 DNA follows: TGTGCCAGCAGCCTGGTTGGGACAGTCCAAGAGACCCAGTACTTC. Its protein is CASSLVGTVQETQYF.

The CDR3 spells CASSEGRGGSTDTQYF. CDR3 nucleotide sequence: TGTGCCAGCAGCGAGGGGAGGGGGGGTAGCACAGATACGCAGTATTTT. This sequence joins TRBV6-2 or TRBV6-3 and TRBJ2-3; D might be TRBD2 (7 bases). V lost 6 bases, J lost 0 bases, and 16 bases lay in between. CDR1 is MNHEY and CDR2 is SVGEGT in the germline V gene. The CDR3 sequence is 16 residues long.

This chain connects TRBV4-3 to TRBJ1-3; D possibly corresponds to TRBD1 (5 bases). Germline CDR1 and CDR2: LGHNA and YSLEER. V was pared by 0 bases and J by 0 bases, with 12 bases between. This CDR3 comprises 17 residues. The CDR3 sequence: CASSQDHTGYSGNTIYF. The CDR3 DNA sequence: TGCGCCAGCAGCCAAGATCATACAGGCTACTCTGGAAACACCATATATTTT.

This clone was recorded once. This chain uses TRBV9 with TRBJ2-1; a possible D gene is TRBD2 (5 bases). The CDR3 runs to 14 residues. V gave up 4 bases and J gave up 5 bases, with 13 bases separating them. Per the germline V gene, CDR1 is SGDLS and CDR2 is YYNGEE. The CDR3 bases are TGTGCCAGCAGCAAGGACGGGAATAACAATGAGCAGTTCTTC. Its protein product is CASSKDGNNNEQFF.

The V call is TRBV19, the J call TRBJ1-4; D call uncertain. Trimming took 0 bases from V and 0 from J, leaving 5 bases between them. The CDR3 spans 15 residues. CDR1 and CDR2 from the germline V gene are LNHDA and SQIVND (reference sequence). CDR3: CASSIDATTNEKLFF. CDR3 nucleotide sequence: TGTGCCAGTAGTATAGACGCAACAACTAATGAAAAACTGTTTTTT.

This clone was found once. This chain uses TRBV6-4 with TRBJ2-4; 7 positions match TRBD2. Germline V lookup: CDR1 MRHNA, CDR2 SNTAGT. This CDR3 has 14 amino acids. V was pared by 6 bases and J by 11 bases, with 13 bases of the junction left unmatched. The CDR3 here is CASRSGGPSFLQYF. The CDR3 nucleotides are TGTGCCAGCAGATCGGGAGGCCCTAGTTTCCTTCAGTACTTC.

The chain carries TRBV4-1 and TRBJ1-5; D uncertain. Looked up from germline, CDR1 is MGHRA and CDR2 is YSYEKL. The CDR3 runs to 16 residues. V was clipped by 0 bases and J by 0 bases, with 9 bases between them. CDR3 protein: CASSQDPEYSNQPQHF. The CDR3 nucleotides are TGCGCCAGCAGCCAAGATCCGGAGTATAGCAATCAGCCCCAGCATTTT.

The CDR3 spells CASSPRGQLAGPYNEQFF. In nucleotides, the CDR3 is TGTGCCAGCAGCCCCCGGGGTCAACTAGCGGGACCCTACAATGAGCAGTTCTTC. V gene TRBV9 combines with J gene TRBJ2-1, with TRBD2 identical over 10 bases. CDR3 length equals 18 residues. The germline V gene has CDR1 SGDLS and CDR2 YYNGEE. With 4 bases clipped from V and 2 bases from J, the junction kept 12 bases outside the gene matches.

The V gene is TRBV10-3, the J gene TRBJ2-7, with a possible D match to TRBD2 (5 bases). This CDR3 region has 14 residues. The germline gives CDR1 ENHRY, CDR2 SYGVKD. With 4 bases removed from V and 6 bases from J, the gap between germline ends came to 16 bases. The CDR3 region is CAISVLRAVSEQYF. The CDR3 coding sequence is TGTGCCATCAGTGTCCTGCGGGCAGTCAGCGAGCAGTACTTC.

This chain joins TRBV9 and TRBJ1-5; the D is unclear. The germline V gene encodes CDR1 SGDLS and CDR2 YYNGEE. Trimming removed 2 bases from V and 9 bases from J, with 12 bases in between. CDR3 length: 13 amino acids. In DNA form, the CDR3 reads TGTGCCAGCAGCGTCGACCTTGGTGGGCCCCAGCATTTT. Its protein product is CASSVDLGGPQHF.

This chain's CDR3 is CASSIWRVGQPQHF. The DNA for the CDR3 is TGTGCCAGTAGTATATGGAGGGTCGGTCAGCCCCAGCATTTT. V usage is TRBV19 and J usage is TRBJ1-5; D is uncertain. CDR1 and CDR2 from the germline V gene are LNHDA and SQIVND (reference sequence). V lost 2 bases, J lost 6 bases, and 11 bases lay in between. This CDR3 contains 14 residues.

The J gene is TRBJ1-5, the V gene TRBV18; TRBD1 matches at 8 bases. The CDR3 loop spans 13 amino acids. Germline V CDR1 and CDR2: KGHSH, LQKENI. J was trimmed by 9 bases and V by 6 bases; bases with no gene match: 7. For the CDR3, the DNA is TGTGCCAGCTCTCCGGACAGGGTCCCGCCCCAGCATTTT. Its protein product is CASSPDRVPPQHF.

The rearrangement joins TRBV6-2 or TRBV6-3 to TRBJ1-1; D may be TRBD1 (5 bases). Looked up from germline, CDR1 is MNHEY and CDR2 is SVGEGT. The CDR3 totals 15 residues. The V end lost 0 bases, the J end lost 0 bases, and 8 bases lay between the germline ends. The CDR3 DNA is TGTGCCAGCAGTTACTCGGGACGGATGAACACTGAAGCTTTCTTT. It encodes CASSYSGRMNTEAFF.

V and J are TRBV27 and TRBJ1-6, with 8 bases lining up with TRBD1. The CDR3 runs to 13 residues. Trimming took 10 bases from V and 10 from J; bases not matched to a gene: 9. Germline CDR1 MNHEY, CDR2 SMNVEV (reference sequence). CDR3 DNA: TGTGCCACCCAGGACAGGGTTCGGTCACCCCTCCACTTT. This codes for CATQDRVRSPLHF.

This chain uses TRBV7-3 with TRBJ2-3, with 8 bases matching TRBD1. Germline CDR1 SGHTA, CDR2 FQGTGA. CDR3 length: 14 amino acids. The V segment lost 4 bases and the J segment 4 bases; nucleotides outside the gene matches: 4. CDR3 coding DNA: TGTGCCAGCAGCTCACAGGGGGTCGCAGATACGCAGTATTTT. This sequence encodes CASSSQGVADTQYF.

The DNA of the CDR3 is TGCGCCAGCAGCCAAGGCGGACTAGCGGGGCAAAGCTCCTACAATGAGCAGTTCTTC. As protein: CASSQGGLAGQSSYNEQFF. The V call is TRBV4-3, the J call TRBJ2-1; 12 bases are a match to TRBD2. This CDR3 spans 19 amino acids. Germline CDR1 reads LGHNA; CDR2 reads YSLEER. V lost 1 base to trimming and J lost 0 bases; unmatched junction nucleotides: 7.

V is TRBV24-1 and J is TRBJ1-1, with 7 bases matching TRBD1. CDR1 is KGHDR and CDR2 is SFDVKD in the germline V gene. V lost 9 bases to trimming and J lost 1 base; unmatched junction nucleotides: 4. CDR3 length: 13 residues. The CDR3 DNA reads as TGTGCCACCCGGGGACAGTCGAACACTGAAGCTTTCTTT. It specifies CATRGQSNTEAFF.

The chain employs TRBV12-3 or TRBV12-4 and TRBJ1-1; D gene uncertain. This CDR3 is built from 11 residues. Trimming removed 5 bases at V and 6 bases at J, with 7 bases between. The CDR3, as DNA: TGTGCCAGCAGTCTGAGCGCTGAAGCTTTCTTT. Translation: CASSLSAEAFF.

The J gene is TRBJ1-1, the V gene TRBV18, with 7 bases aligning to TRBD1. Germline V gene sequence: CDR1 KGHSH, CDR2 LQKENI. Trimming removed 0 bases from V and 0 bases from J; junction bases left unmatched: 4. The CDR3 is 16 residues long. CDR3 coding DNA: TGTGCCAGCTCACCACCTCTCAGGGGGATGAACACTGAAGCTTTCTTT. Its translation is CASSPPLRGMNTEAFF.

This clone was detected a few times. V is TRBV28 and J is TRBJ1-2; D unclear. This CDR3 is 14 amino acids long. Germline lookup yields CDR1 MDHEN and CDR2 SYDVKM. The ends were cut back, 1 base at V and 4 bases at J, with 10 bases in the middle. The CDR3, as DNA: TGTGCCAGCAGTTTATTAGGCCCGCTCTATGGCTACACCTTC. Translated: CASSLLGPLYGYTF.

V usage is TRBV7-9 and J usage is TRBJ2-5; D not resolved. The CDR3 consists of 14 residues. The germline CDR1 and CDR2 sequences are SEHNR and FQNEAQ (reference sequence). The ends were cut back, 2 bases at V and 3 bases at J, with 10 bases in the middle. The CDR3 loop reads CASSLIGPEETQYF. The CDR3 DNA sequence: TGTGCCAGCAGCTTAATCGGGCCAGAAGAGACCCAGTACTTC.